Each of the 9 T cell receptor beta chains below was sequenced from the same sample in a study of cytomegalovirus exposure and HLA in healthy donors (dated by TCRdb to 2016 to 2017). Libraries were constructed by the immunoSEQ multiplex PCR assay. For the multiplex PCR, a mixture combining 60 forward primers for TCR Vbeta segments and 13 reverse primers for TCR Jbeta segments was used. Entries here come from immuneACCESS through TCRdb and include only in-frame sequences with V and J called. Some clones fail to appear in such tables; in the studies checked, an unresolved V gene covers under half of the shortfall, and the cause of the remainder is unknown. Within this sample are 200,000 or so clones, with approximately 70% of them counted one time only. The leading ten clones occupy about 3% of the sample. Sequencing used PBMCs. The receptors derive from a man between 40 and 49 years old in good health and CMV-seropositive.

DNA for the CDR3: TGTGCCAGCAGTACGCGGGACAGGGCTAATCAGCCCCAGCATTTT. This codes for CASSTRDRANQPQHF. The V gene is TRBV28, the J gene TRBJ1-5; 9 bases are a match to TRBD1. CDR1 and CDR2 from the germline V gene are MDHEN and SYDVKM. The CDR3 consists of 15 residues. V was pared by 5 bases and J by 4 bases, with 6 bases of the junction left unmatched.

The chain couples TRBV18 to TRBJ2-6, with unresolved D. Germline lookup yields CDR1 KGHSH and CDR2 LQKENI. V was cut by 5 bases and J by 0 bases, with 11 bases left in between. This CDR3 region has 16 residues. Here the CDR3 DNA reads TGTGCCAGCTCAAATAGTTTAAACTCTGGGGCCAACGTCCTGACTTTC. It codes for CASSNSLNSGANVLTF.

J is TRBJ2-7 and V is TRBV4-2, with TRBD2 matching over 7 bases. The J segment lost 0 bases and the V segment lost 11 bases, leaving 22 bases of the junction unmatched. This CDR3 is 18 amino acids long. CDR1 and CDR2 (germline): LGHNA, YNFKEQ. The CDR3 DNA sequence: TGTGCCTCTCAGCCATGGGCTCATGGGGGGGTAAGCTCCTACGAGCAGTACTTC. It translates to CASQPWAHGGVSSYEQYF.

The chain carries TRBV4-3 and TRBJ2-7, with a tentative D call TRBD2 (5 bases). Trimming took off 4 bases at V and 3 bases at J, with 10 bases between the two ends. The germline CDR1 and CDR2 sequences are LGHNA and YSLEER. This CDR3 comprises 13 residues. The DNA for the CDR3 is TGCGCCAGCAGCCGTTTAGAGGGCTACGAGCAGTACTTC. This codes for CASSRLEGYEQYF.

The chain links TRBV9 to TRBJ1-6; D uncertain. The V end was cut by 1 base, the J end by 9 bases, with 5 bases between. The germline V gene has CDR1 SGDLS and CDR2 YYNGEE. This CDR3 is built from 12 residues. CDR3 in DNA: TGTGCCAGCAGCGTAAGCGGTTCACCCCTCCACTTT. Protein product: CASSVSGSPLHF.

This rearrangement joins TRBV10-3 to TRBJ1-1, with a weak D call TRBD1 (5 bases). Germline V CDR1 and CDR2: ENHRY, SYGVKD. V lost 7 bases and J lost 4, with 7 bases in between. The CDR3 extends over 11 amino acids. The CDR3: CAIIQGTEAFF. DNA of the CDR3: TGTGCCATCATCCAGGGCACTGAAGCTTTCTTT.

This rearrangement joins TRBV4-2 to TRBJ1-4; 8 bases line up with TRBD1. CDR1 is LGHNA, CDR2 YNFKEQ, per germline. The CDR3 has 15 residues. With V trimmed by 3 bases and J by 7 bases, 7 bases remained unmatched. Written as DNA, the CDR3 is TGTGCCAGCAGCCAGATGAGCAGGGGGCGTGAAAAACTGTTTTTT. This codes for CASSQMSRGREKLFF.

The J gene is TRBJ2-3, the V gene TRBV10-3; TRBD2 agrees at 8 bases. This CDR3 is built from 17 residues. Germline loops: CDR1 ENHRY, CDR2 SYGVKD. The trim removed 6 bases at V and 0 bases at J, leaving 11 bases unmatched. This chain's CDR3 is CAISPNLSGGSTDTQYF. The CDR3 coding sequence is TGTGCCATCAGCCCAAATTTAAGCGGGGGAAGCACAGATACGCAGTATTTT.

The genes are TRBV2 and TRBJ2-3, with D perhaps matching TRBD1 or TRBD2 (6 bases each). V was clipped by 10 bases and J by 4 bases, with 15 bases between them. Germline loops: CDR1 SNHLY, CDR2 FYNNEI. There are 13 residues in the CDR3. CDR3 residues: CATRLEGADTQYF. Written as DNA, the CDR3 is TGTGCCACCAGACTAGAGGGGGCAGATACGCAGTATTTT.